The next 9 T cell receptor beta chains were all read from a single sample in a study of graft-versus-host responses after intestinal transplantation. TCRdb keeps only in-frame clones here, not all; method: immunoSEQ multiplex PCR. Found here are fewer than 130,000 clones, 85% to 95% of them singletons; the top ten hold about 0.54%. These receptors have no identified antigens. Sample: unstimulated CD8+ T cells sorted from spleen or lymph node cells, taken before intestinal transplant. The receptors shown here come from a human donor who received an intestinal transplant.

CDR3 DNA: TGCAGCGTTGTAGCGGGGTACGGGCAGCCCCAGCATTTT. Its translation is CSVVAGYGQPQHF. The chain carries TRBV29-1 and TRBJ1-5; no definite D call. The CDR3 consists of 13 residues. The germline V gene has CDR1 SQVTM and CDR2 ANQGSEA. V shed 4 bases and J shed 7 bases, with 14 bases lying between them.

The V call is TRBV12-2, the J call TRBJ2-1; TRBD2, the D gene given by the table, was not confirmed from the DNA. TRBV12-2 is listed as a pseudogene. This CDR3 spans 17 amino acids. The CDR3 coding sequence is TGTGCAAGTCGAATCTTTGATGGTAGCACCTTGCTGGATGAGCAGTTCTTC. Amino acid sequence: CASRIFDGSTLLDEQFF.

V usage is TRBV19 and J usage is TRBJ2-7, with D uncertain. The CDR3 covers 13 residues. CDR1 is LNHDA, CDR2 SQIVND, per germline (reference sequence). V lost 6 bases to trimming and J lost 3 bases, with 12 bases between them. CDR3 region: CASSSGPVYEQYF. DNA for the CDR3: TGTGCCAGTAGCTCTGGACCCGTCTACGAGCAGTACTTC.

The V and J genes are TRBV11-2 and TRBJ2-5; a weak D match, TRBD2 (6 bases). V dropped 1 base and J dropped 4 bases, with 13 bases sitting between them. The CDR3 is 15 residues long. Looked up from germline, CDR1 is SGHAT and CDR2 is FQNNGV. Written as DNA, the CDR3 is TGTGCCAGCAGCTTAGCCAGGAGGGCGGGAGAGACCCAGTACTTC. Protein: CASSLARRAGETQYF.

The V and J genes are TRBV4-2 and TRBJ2-1; 12 bases agree with TRBD1. This CDR3 region has 15 residues. V shed 3 bases and J 7 bases; nucleotides not matched to a gene: 4. CDR1 is LGHNA, CDR2 YNFKEQ, per germline. The CDR3, as DNA: TGTGCCAGCAGCCAGGGGGGACAGGGGGCGAATGAGCAGTTCTTC. Its protein product is CASSQGGQGANEQFF.

The chain uses TRBV25-1 and TRBJ2-2; D ambiguous. This CDR3 spans 11 amino acids. From germline, CDR1 is MGHDK and CDR2 SYGVNS. V was trimmed by 1 base and J by 11 bases, leaving 5 bases between them. CDR3 in amino acids: CASSEWRELFF. The CDR3 coding sequence is TGTGCCAGCAGTGAATGGAGAGAGCTGTTTTTT.

The J gene is TRBJ1-1, the V gene TRBV4-1; D is unclear. This CDR3 contains 14 residues. From germline, CDR1 is MGHRA and CDR2 YSYEKL. Trimming left V 0 bases short and J 5 bases short, with 10 bases between. This CDR3 is CASSQDDPGTEAFF. DNA of the CDR3: TGCGCCAGCAGCCAAGATGATCCCGGGACTGAAGCTTTCTTT.

The chain links TRBV7-9 to TRBJ1-2; D might be TRBD1 (6 bases). The germline V gene encodes CDR1 SEHNR and CDR2 FQNEAQ (reference sequence). V was clipped by 3 bases and J by 3 bases, with 11 bases between them. This CDR3 has 14 amino acids. Here the CDR3 reads CASSFTGSHYGYTF. Here the CDR3 DNA reads TGTGCCAGCAGCTTTACAGGGTCCCACTATGGCTACACCTTC.

The rearrangement links TRBV4-1 to TRBJ2-7; D remains ambiguous. The CDR3 contains 15 residues. CDR1 is MGHRA and CDR2 is YSYEKL in the germline V gene. Trimming removed 0 bases at V and 1 base at J, with 10 bases between. CDR3 in amino acids: CASSQEEFVSYEQYF. The CDR3 nucleotides read TGCGCCAGCAGCCAAGAGGAGTTCGTTTCCTACGAGCAGTACTTC.